This T cell receptor beta chain was identified in a study of human T cells and chemical hapten exposure. TCRdb ran MiXCR on the RACE reads and lists one entry per CDR3 protein. The sample holds about 120,000 distinct CDR3 sequences, about 12% seen once. Time point: patch test 1, 2 weeks after DPC sensitization. Regarding treatment: therapeutic diphenylcyclopropenone sensitization with weekly scalp DPC. This TCR was recovered from a woman aged 45 to 65 with alopecia areata. Some clones in this sample may be carry-over from other donors' samples. The sequencing used whole blood, collected in connection with sensitization to the hapten diphenylcyclopropenone (DPC).

CDR3 nucleotide sequence: TGTGCCATCAGTGAACAGTTAGCCGATCAGATAGATACGCAGTATTTT. Protein: CAISEQLADQIDTQYF. The chain links TRBV10-3 to TRBJ2-3, with D hard to call. The germline gives CDR1 ENHRY, CDR2 SYGVKD. Trimming took 3 bases from V and 5 from J, leaving 18 bases between them. CDR3 length: 16 residues.